What follows are 19 T cell receptor beta chains derived from one specimen sequenced in a study of T cells in Graves' hyperthyroidism and ophthalmopathy. What was amplified from RNA transcripts were TCR beta CDR3 regions. First-round RT-PCR targeting the TCR CDR3 was performed with the HTBI primer set. TCRdb re-derived calls from the multiplex PCR reads in MiXCR, one entry per CDR3 protein. The data contain about 580,000 distinct CDR3 sequences, around 14% of them seen just once; the ten biggest clones take up more than 5%. The sequenced sample was blood. These TCRs come from a woman aged 30 to 39 with Graves' hyperthyroidism that later progressed to Graves' ophthalmopathy.

In this sample, this clonotype turned up many times. The chain uses TRBV28 and TRBJ2-5; either TRBD1 or TRBD2 may fit D (6 bases each). CDR1 and CDR2 (germline): MDHEN, SYDVKM. The CDR3 has 12 residues. The V gene lost 6 bases and the J gene lost 12 bases, with 17 bases spanning the gap. Here the CDR3 reads CASSGGYAVKYF. The CDR3 DNA reads TGTGCCAGCAGCGGGGGCTATGCAGTGAAGTACTTC. The full variable domain, in which reference TRBV28 and TRBJ2-5 provide the parts outside the CDR3, is DVKVTQSSRYLVKRTGEKVFLECVQDMDHENMFWYRQDPGLGLRLIYFSYDVKMKEKGDIPEGYSVSREKKERFSLILESASTNQTSMYLCASSGGYAVKYFGPGTRLLVL.

Concerning this clonotype: The junction shows a germline mismatch at one end, possibly a read error. The CDR3, as DNA: TGTGCCAGCTCACCAGGGGCGGGGACTAGCGGGAGCCCCAGTTTC. It is translated as CASSPGAGTSGSPSF. The chain uses TRBV18 and TRBJ2-5, with 14 positions matching TRBD2. The CDR3 has 15 residues. Germline CDR1 is KGHSH and CDR2 is LQKENI.

This clonotype was counted many times. This rearrangement joins TRBV7-9 to TRBJ2-7; 10 positions agree with TRBD1. Germline trimming cut 10 bases from V and 2 bases from J; bases unmatched to any gene: 8. Germline values: CDR1 SEHNR, CDR2 FQNEAQ (reference sequence). The CDR3 contains 14 residues. Written as DNA, the CDR3 is TGTGCCACTCAGACCGGGACAGGGGCCTACGAGCAGTACTTC. Its translation is CATQTGTGAYEQYF.

This clonotype was observed many times. This rearrangement joins TRBV9 to TRBJ1-5, with TRBD1 identical over 7 bases. The CDR3 has 17 amino acids. The V gene's germline CDR1 is SGDLS and CDR2 YYNGEE. V shed 3 bases and J 1 base; nucleotides not matched to a gene: 10. CDR3 in DNA: TGTGCCAGCAGCGACGGGGGGACAGCTACAAGCAATCAGCCCCAGCATTTT. Translation gives CASSDGGTATSNQPQHF.

The chain is built from TRBV13 and TRBJ1-1, with D maybe TRBD1 (5 bases). The germline gives CDR1 PRHDT, CDR2 FYEKMQ (reference sequence). This CDR3 contains 14 residues. Trimming removed 2 bases from V and 10 bases from J, with 17 bases in between. The CDR3 DNA reads TGTGCCAGCAGCTTAAGGTGGGGGGAGTTAGGAGCTTTCTTT. Its translation: CASSLRWGELGAFF.

The sample holds many counts of this clonotype. This chain connects TRBV20-1 to TRBJ2-1; D is possibly TRBD1 or TRBD2 (6 bases each). V was clipped by 1 base and J by 2 bases, with 12 bases between them. Looked up from germline, CDR1 is DFQATT and CDR2 is SNEGSKA (reference sequence). This CDR3 region has 15 residues. CDR3 protein: CSARVQEGAYNEQFF. In DNA, the CDR3 is TGCAGTGCTAGAGTTCAGGAGGGGGCCTACAATGAGCAGTTCTTC.

This clonotype was picked up many times. The chain couples TRBV7-9 to TRBJ2-7, with 7 bases aligning to TRBD1. The germline V gene encodes CDR1 SEHNR and CDR2 FQNEAQ (reference sequence). The CDR3 is 14 amino acids. With V trimmed by 7 bases and J by 0 bases, 6 bases remained unmatched. The chain's CDR3 is CASTAGTDSYEQYF. The CDR3 coding sequence is TGTGCCAGCACCGCCGGGACAGACTCCTACGAGCAGTACTTC.

This clonotype came up a few times. The V gene is TRBV10-3, the J gene TRBJ2-3; D call uncertain. Germline loops: CDR1 ENHRY, CDR2 SYGVKD. CDR3 length: 13 residues. Trimming shortened V by 7 bases and J by 2 bases, and 10 bases separated the two germline ends. CDR3: CAIKGTPTDTQYF. The CDR3 region has the DNA TGTGCCATCAAAGGTACTCCCACAGATACGCAGTATTTT.

Ten or more counts support this clonotype. V is TRBV11-2 and J is TRBJ2-3; D gene ambiguous. Trimming shortened V by 0 bases and J by 0 bases, and 4 bases separated the two germline ends. CDR3 size: 14 residues. Per germline, CDR1 SGHAT and CDR2 FQNNGV. The chain's CDR3 is CASSLEPSTDTQYF. CDR3 sequence (DNA): TGTGCCAGCAGCTTAGAACCTAGCACAGATACGCAGTATTTT.

In this sample, this clonotype turned up many times. V and J are TRBV11-2 and TRBJ2-7, with a possible D match to TRBD2 (5 bases). The CDR3 covers 15 residues. V was clipped by 5 bases and J by 0 bases, with 14 bases between them. CDR1 is SGHAT and CDR2 is FQNNGV in the germline V gene. The CDR3 DNA reads TGTGCCAGCAGCCCTGCGCGGGCCCCCTCCTACGAGCAGTACTTC. This sequence encodes CASSPARAPSYEQYF.

The CDR3 loop is CASSIAASGLSPLHF. Here the CDR3 DNA reads TGTGCCAGTAGTATCGCGGCCTCGGGACTTTCACCCCTCCACTTT. J is TRBJ1-6 and V is TRBV19; a possible D gene is TRBD1 (5 bases). The V end was cut by 3 bases, the J end by 9 bases, with 15 bases between. The CDR3 totals 15 residues. Germline values: CDR1 LNHDA, CDR2 SQIVND (reference sequence). Full variable domain (outside the CDR3, taken from reference TRBV19 and TRBJ1-6): DGGITQSPKYLFRKEGQNVTLSCEQNLNHDAMYWYRQDPGQGLRLIYYSQIVNDFQKGDIAEGYSVSREKKESFPLTVTSAQKNPTAFYLCASSIAASGLSPLHFGNGTRLTVT.

This clonotype was counted only a few times. The rearrangement links TRBV20-1 to TRBJ1-2; a weak D match, TRBD1 (6 bases). Trimming removed 3 bases at V and 3 bases at J, with 23 bases between. The CDR3 is made up of 17 amino acids. The germline CDR1 and CDR2 sequences are DFQATT and SNEGSKA (reference sequence). CDR3 coding DNA: TGCAGTGCTAGTCTTTCGGCAGGGGCACCTTCGGACTATGGCTACACCTTC. Its protein is CSASLSAGAPSDYGYTF.

The chain is built from TRBV14 and TRBJ2-7; maybe TRBD1 (6 bases). CDR3 length: 14 residues. Germline V gene lookup returns CDR1 SGHDN and CDR2 FVKESK. The germline V and J ends were trimmed by 3 bases and 5 bases, with 14 bases remaining between them. The CDR3 is CASSHQTGFDEQYF. The CDR3 bases are TGTGCCAGCAGCCACCAAACAGGGTTTGACGAGCAGTACTTC.

The V gene is TRBV12-3 or TRBV12-4, the J gene TRBJ2-7, with 8 bases lining up with TRBD1. V was pared by 5 bases and J by 5 bases, with 8 bases of the junction left unmatched. The CDR3 contains 14 residues. Here the CDR3 reads CASSMTGVVNEQYF. CDR3 DNA: TGTGCCAGCAGTATGACAGGGGTAGTTAACGAGCAGTACTTC.

The table lists this clonotype with many counts. This may be a read error, as it is one base from a much larger clone. The V call is TRBV7-3, the J call TRBJ1-6, with D perhaps matching TRBD1 (5 bases). Germline CDR1 and CDR2: SGHTA and FQGTGA. The CDR3 consists of 14 residues. In DNA form, the CDR3 reads TGTGCCAGCAACTTAAATGGTGGGGGTTCACCCCTCCACTTT. It is translated as CASNLNGGGSPLHF.

This clonotype was found many times. The V gene is TRBV2, the J gene TRBJ2-7; possibly TRBD2 for D (5 bases). This CDR3 is built from 15 residues. V lost 8 bases and J lost 7, with 24 bases in between. Germline lookup yields CDR1 SNHLY and CDR2 FYNNEI. CDR3 nucleotides: TGTGCCAGCCTTCGAGGGAGCGAGTATTCGGGTGAGCAGTACTTC. Translating gives CASLRGSEYSGEQYF.

The chain combines TRBV5-1 with TRBJ2-2, with TRBD2 identical over 11 bases. The V gene end was trimmed by 0 bases and the J gene end by 7 bases; junction bases not matched to a gene: 5. The V gene's germline CDR1 is SGHRS and CDR2 YFSETQ. The CDR3 length is 16 residues. The CDR3 protein is CASSLDLAGGFGELFF. CDR3 in DNA: TGCGCCAGCAGCTTGGATCTAGCGGGAGGTTTCGGGGAGCTGTTTTTT.

This clonotype was seen many times. The chain couples TRBV6-1 to TRBJ1-1; 7 bases are shared with TRBD1. The V gene's germline CDR1 is MNHNS and CDR2 SASEGT. V trimming: 2 bases; J trimming: 4 bases; junction bases outside the gene matches: 25. CDR3 length equals 21 residues. DNA of the CDR3: TGTGCCAGCAGTGAAATTGGAAAAAGGGGGGTGAAGACAGGGACGATCACTGAAGCTTTCTTT. Its protein product is CASSEIGKRGVKTGTITEAFF.

This clonotype was seen a handful of times. The rearrangement links TRBV5-5 to TRBJ2-7; 10 bases line up with TRBD1. The CDR3 is made up of 19 amino acids. The ends lost 0 bases at V and 0 bases at J; junction bases unmatched: 12. The germline CDR1 and CDR2 sequences are SGHKS and YYEKEE (reference sequence). CDR3 in DNA: TGTGCCAGCAGCTTGGATCGCGGGACAGGGGCGCTAAGCTCCTACGAGCAGTACTTC. Translation gives CASSLDRGTGALSSYEQYF.